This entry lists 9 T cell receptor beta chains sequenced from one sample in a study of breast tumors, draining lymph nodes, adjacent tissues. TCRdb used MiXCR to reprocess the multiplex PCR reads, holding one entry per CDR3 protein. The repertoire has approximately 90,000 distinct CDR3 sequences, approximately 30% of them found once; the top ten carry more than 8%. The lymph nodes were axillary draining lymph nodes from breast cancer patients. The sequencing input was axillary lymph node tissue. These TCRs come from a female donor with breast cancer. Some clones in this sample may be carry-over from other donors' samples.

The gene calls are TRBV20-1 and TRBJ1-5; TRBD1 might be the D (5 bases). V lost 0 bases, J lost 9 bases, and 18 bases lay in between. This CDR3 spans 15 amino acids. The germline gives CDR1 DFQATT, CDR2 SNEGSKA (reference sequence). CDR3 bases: TGCAGTGCTAGAGACCCAGGACGGGGCACTCGGCCCCAGCATTTT. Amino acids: CSARDPGRGTRPQHF.

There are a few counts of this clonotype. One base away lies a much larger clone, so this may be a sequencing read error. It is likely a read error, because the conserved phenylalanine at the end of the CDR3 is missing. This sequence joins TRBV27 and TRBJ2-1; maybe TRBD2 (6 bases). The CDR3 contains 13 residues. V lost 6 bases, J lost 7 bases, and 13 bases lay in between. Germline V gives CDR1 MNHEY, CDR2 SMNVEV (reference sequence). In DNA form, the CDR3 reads TGTGCCAGCAGATCGGGACTCCGAAATGAGCAGTTCTCC. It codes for CASRSGLRNEQFS.

The DNA of the CDR3 is TGCAGTGCTAGAAGTGTTATTGAGGGTGCAAACACCATATATTTT. Translating gives CSARSVIEGANTIYF. V gene TRBV20-1 combines with J gene TRBJ1-3; no clear D gene. V dropped 2 bases and J dropped 6 bases, with 17 bases sitting between them. The germline V gene encodes CDR1 DFQATT and CDR2 SNEGSKA (reference sequence). CDR3 length: 15 amino acids.

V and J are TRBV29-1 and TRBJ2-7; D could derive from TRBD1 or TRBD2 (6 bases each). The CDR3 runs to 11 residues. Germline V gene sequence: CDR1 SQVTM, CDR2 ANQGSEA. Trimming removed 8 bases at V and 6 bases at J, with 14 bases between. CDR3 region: CSLAVRGEQYF. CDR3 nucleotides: TGCAGCTTAGCGGTCAGGGGCGAGCAGTACTTC.

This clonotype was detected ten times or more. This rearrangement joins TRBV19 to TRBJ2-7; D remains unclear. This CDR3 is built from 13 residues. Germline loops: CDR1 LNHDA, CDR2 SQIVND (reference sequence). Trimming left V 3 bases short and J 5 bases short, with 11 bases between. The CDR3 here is CASSIYSANEQYF. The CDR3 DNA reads TGTGCCAGTAGTATCTACTCGGCAAACGAGCAGTACTTC. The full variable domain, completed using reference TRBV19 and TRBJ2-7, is DGGITQSPKYLFRKEGQNVTLSCEQNLNHDAMYWYRQDPGQGLRLIYYSQIVNDFQKGDIAEGYSVSREKKESFPLTVTSAQKNPTAFYLCASSIYSANEQYFGPGTRLTVT.

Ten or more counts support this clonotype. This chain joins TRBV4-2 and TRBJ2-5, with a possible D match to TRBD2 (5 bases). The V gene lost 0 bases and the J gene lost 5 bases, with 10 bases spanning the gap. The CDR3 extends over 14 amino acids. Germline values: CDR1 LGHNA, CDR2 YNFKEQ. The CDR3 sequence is CASSQDRERETQYF. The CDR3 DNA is TGTGCCAGCAGCCAAGATAGGGAGCGCGAGACCCAGTACTTC.

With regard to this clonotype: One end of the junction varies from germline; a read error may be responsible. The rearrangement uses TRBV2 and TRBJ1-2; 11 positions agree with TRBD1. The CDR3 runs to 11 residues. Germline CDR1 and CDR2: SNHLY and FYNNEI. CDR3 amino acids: CASIRTGGPNF. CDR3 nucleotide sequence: TGTGCCAGCATACGGACAGGGGGCCCAAACTTC. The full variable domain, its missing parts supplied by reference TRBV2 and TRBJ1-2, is EPEVTQTPSHQVTQMGQEVILRCVPISNHLYFYWYRQILGQKVEFLVSFYNNEISEKSEIFDDQFSVERPDGSNFTLKIRSTKLEDSAMYFCASIRTGGPNFGSGTRLTVV.

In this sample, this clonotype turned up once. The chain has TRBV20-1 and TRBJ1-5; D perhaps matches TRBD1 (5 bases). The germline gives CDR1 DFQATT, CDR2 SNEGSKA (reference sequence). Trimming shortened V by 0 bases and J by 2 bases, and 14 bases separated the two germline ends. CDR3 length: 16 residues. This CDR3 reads CSARDGRGGGNQPQHF. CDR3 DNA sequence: TGCAGTGCTAGAGATGGGCGGGGAGGGGGCAATCAGCCCCAGCATTTT.

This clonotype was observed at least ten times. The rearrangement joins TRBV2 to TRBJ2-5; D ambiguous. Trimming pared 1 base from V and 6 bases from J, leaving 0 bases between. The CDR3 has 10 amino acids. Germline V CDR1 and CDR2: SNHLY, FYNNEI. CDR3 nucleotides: TGTGCCAGCAGTGAAGAGACCCAGTACTTC. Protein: CASSEETQYF.